This TCR beta chain was retrieved from a study of blood T cell repertoires in COVID-19. Study as a whole: Samples of COVID-19 (acute and convalescent) were obtained from the United States, Italy and Spain.

Trimming removed 5 bases at V and 0 bases at J, with 14 bases between. CDR3 length equals 15 residues. Germline CDR1 is MDHEN and CDR2 is SYDVKM. Source study methods: Amplification of reference gene primers was used by the study to estimate nucleated cell counts. This table comes from immunoSEQ multiplex PCR, and its TCRdb copy is limited to in-frame clones, with some not included. That table supplies the V and J calls and clone size; D and trimming were determined from the DNA. The data hold over 100,000 clones, with roughly 91% observed a single time. This receptor was taken from a man aged 60-69 years with COVID-19, enrolled during active disease. The chain recombines TRBV28 with TRBJ2-7, with D perhaps TRBD1 (6 bases). The sample taken for sequencing was peripheral blood. CDR3 protein: CASSPSDSSSYEQYF. CDR3 coding DNA: TGTGCCAGCAGTCCTTCGGACAGTAGCTCCTACGAGCAGTACTTC.